These T cell receptor beta chains were read from a single sample in a study of identifying expanded T cells in peripheral blood. Clones were sequenced by immunoSEQ multiplex PCR, and TCRdb holds only the in-frame ones, with some missing. Of around 130,000 clones listed, less than 90% were seen once; the top ten hold 7% to 10%. The sequenced material came from blood. The source is a person between 18 and 75 years old in good health. Each CDR3 is given with its conserved first and last residue. Each record gives: V gene, D gene, J gene, clone size, CDR3 DNA, CDR3 protein. The D gene is left open where the match is weak. Where a row states a size, it is once, few, many or the class of an expanded clone; other rows omit it.

TRBV28	TRBD2	TRBJ2-1	.	TGTGCCAGCATATCCGGCGGGAGGCATAAGTATGAGCAGTTCTTC	CASISGGRHKYEQFF
TRBV19	.	TRBJ2-1	.	TGTGCCAGTAGTACTAGCTCCTACAATGAGCAGTTCTTC	CASSTSSYNEQFF
TRBV5-6	.	TRBJ1-2	.	TGTGCCAGCAGCTTGTTTTATGCCCCCGCGTTGGTCTATGGCTACACCTTC	CASSLFYAPALVYGYTF
TRBV9	.	TRBJ2-6	once	TGTGCCAGCAGCGTACTGGCTGGGGCCAACGTCCTGACTTTC	CASSVLAGANVLTF
TRBV5-4	.	TRBJ2-3	.	TGTGCCAGCAGCTTAAGGGGCACAGATACGCAGTATTTT	CASSLRGTDTQYF
TRBV19	TRBD1	TRBJ2-1	.	TGTGCCAGTAGTATACGGGCCGGGACAGCAAAATTCAATGAGCAGTTCTTC	CASSIRAGTAKFNEQFF
TRBV2	.	TRBJ2-2	.	TGTGCCAGCAGTGAAAGGATAACGAACACCGGGGAGCTGTTTTTT	CASSERITNTGELFF
TRBV5-1	.	TRBJ2-7	.	TGCGCCAGCAGCTTGACCAAGAACGTAAACGAGCAGTACTTC	CASSLTKNVNEQYF
TRBV5-1	.	TRBJ1-5	.	TGCGCCAGCAGCTTGACAGGGCCGGATGTCAATCAGCCCCAGCATTTT	CASSLTGPDVNQPQHF
TRBV4-3	.	TRBJ2-3	.	TGCGCCAGCAGCCTAATGGATACGCAGTATTTT	CASSLMDTQYF
TRBV5-1	.	TRBJ1-4	.	TGCGCCAGCAGCTTGGATTTGAGCGATGAAAAACTGTTTTTT	CASSLDLSDEKLFF
TRBV11-1	TRBD2	TRBJ2-1	.	TGTGCCAGCAGCTCACCGACTAGCGGGGGAGCGGAGCAGTTCTTC	CASSSPTSGGAEQFF
TRBV11-1	TRBD1	TRBJ1-1	.	TGTGCCAGCAGCTTCGACAGGGCTTGGGGAAACACTGAAGCTTTCTTT	CASSFDRAWGNTEAFF
TRBV28	.	TRBJ2-2	.	TGTGCCAGCAGTTTATACTCGAACACCGGGGAGCTGTTTTTT	CASSLYSNTGELFF
TRBV6-1	.	TRBJ2-5	.	TGTGCCAGCACCCGGGACCCGACAGCCCAAGAGACCCAGTACTTC	CASTRDPTAQETQYF
TRBV4-1	TRBD1	TRBJ1-3	.	TGCGCCAGCAGCCAAGGGACAGGGGGTTCGTTCGCTGGAAACACCATATATTTT	CASSQGTGGSFAGNTIYF
TRBV5-1	.	TRBJ1-4	.	TGCGCCAGCAGCTTGCAGGGAGTGAAGGATGAAAAACTGTTTTTT	CASSLQGVKDEKLFF
TRBV28	TRBD2	TRBJ2-3	.	TGTGCCAGCAGGCGACCGGGACTAGCGGGAGGGCGGGATACGCAGTATTTT	CASRRPGLAGGRDTQYF
TRBV6-6	.	TRBJ1-5	.	TGTGCCGCCCGAGGGGGGGCGGGAACGGATCAGCCCCAGCATTTT	CAARGGAGTDQPQHF
TRBV27	TRBD1	TRBJ1-5	once	TGTGCCAGCAGTTATCAGGGGGGTTATCAGCCCCAGCATTTT	CASSYQGGYQPQHF
TRBV7-3	TRBD1	TRBJ1-1	.	TGTGCCAGCAGCCCCGGACAGGGGAACACTGAAGCTTTCTTT	CASSPGQGNTEAFF
TRBV7-2	.	TRBJ2-1	.	TGTGCCAGCAGCTTTCCCAGTCCCATGATTAAGCAGTTCTTC	CASSFPSPMIKQFF
TRBV2	TRBD2	TRBJ2-2	few	TGTGCCAGCAGAGGACTAGCGGTGAACACCGGGGAGCTGTTTTTT	CASRGLAVNTGELFF
TRBV7-9	.	TRBJ1-3	.	TGTGCCAGCAGCCGTGTGGGCTCTGGAAACACCATATATTTT	CASSRVGSGNTIYF
TRBV18	.	TRBJ1-5	.	TGTGCCAGCTCACCACTCGGACAGAGCAATCAGCCCCAGCATTTT	CASSPLGQSNQPQHF
TRBV5-4	TRBD1	TRBJ2-5	few	TGTGCCAGCAGCTCCAAGACAGGGTCGGGAGAGACCCAGTACTTC	CASSSKTGSGETQYF
TRBV18	TRBD2	TRBJ2-1	.	TGTGCCAGCTCACCAAGCCTAGCGGCTACTTGGGGTGAGCAGTTCTTC	CASSPSLAATWGEQFF
TRBV28	.	TRBJ1-2	.	TGTGCCAGCAGTATATACAACTATGGCTACACCTTC	CASSIYNYGYTF
TRBV9	.	TRBJ2-7	.	TGTGCCAGCAGCTCCCAATCGGGGCTGACCTACGAGCAGTACTTC	CASSSQSGLTYEQYF
TRBV21-1	.	TRBJ2-7	.	TGTGCCAGAGATCTAGCGGGAGAAGACGAGCAGTACTTC	CARDLAGEDEQYF
TRBV7-2	.	TRBJ1-5	.	TGTGCCAGCAGCTTAGGTCGGGTGGATCCCCAGCATTTT	CASSLGRVDPQHF
TRBV5-6	TRBD2	TRBJ2-1	.	TGTGCCAGCAGCCCCTTAGCGGGAGTATCCTACAATGAGCAGTTCTTC	CASSPLAGVSYNEQFF
TRBV14	TRBD2	TRBJ2-1	.	TGTGCCAGCAGCCACCTAGCGGTGGGGGATGAGCAGTTCTTC	CASSHLAVGDEQFF
TRBV20-1	.	TRBJ2-5	.	TGCAGTGCAGGGTCCCGGGAGACCCAGTACTTC	CSAGSRETQYF
TRBV6-5	TRBD1	TRBJ2-5	.	TGTGCCAGCAGTCTGGGACAGGCCGAGACCCAGTACTTC	CASSLGQAETQYF
TRBV6-1	.	TRBJ2-5	.	TGTGCCAGCAGTGAACCGGATCCCCAAGAGACCCAGTACTTC	CASSEPDPQETQYF
TRBV2	.	TRBJ1-5	.	TGTGCCAGCAGAGACTCTGACCTGAAGGATAGCAATCAGCCCCAGCATTTT	CASRDSDLKDSNQPQHF
TRBV7-8	.	TRBJ2-1	.	TGTGCCAGCAGCTTGGGGGCGGCTTTCTACAATGAGCAGTTCTTC	CASSLGAAFYNEQFF
TRBV7-2	TRBD1	TRBJ1-6	.	TGTGCCAGCAGCTTCTACAGGGGGAATAATTCACCCCTCCACTTT	CASSFYRGNNSPLHF
TRBV30	TRBD2	TRBJ2-2	.	TGTGCCTGGAGGGGTCTAGCGGAACACGGGGAGCTGTTTTTT	CAWRGLAEHGELFF
TRBV6-8	TRBD2	TRBJ2-7	.	TGTGCCAGCAGTTCACCAAATAGACTAGCGGCAGCCTACGAGCAGTACTTC	CASSSPNRLAAAYEQYF
TRBV6-1	.	TRBJ1-4	.	TGTGCCAGCAGGGAGAAGGCAACTAATGAAAAACTGTTTTTT	CASREKATNEKLFF
TRBV9	TRBD1	TRBJ1-1	.	TGTGCCAGCAGCTCTCGGACAGGGAGCACTGAAGCTTTCTTT	CASSSRTGSTEAFF
TRBV28	TRBD1	TRBJ2-1	.	TGTGCCAGCAGTTTATATGGACAGGGGGCGGGAAATGAGCAGTTCTTC	CASSLYGQGAGNEQFF
TRBV9	TRBD1	TRBJ1-6	.	TGTGCCAGCAGCGCCTCCTCCGGGACAGAGGGTTCACCCCTCCACTTT	CASSASSGTEGSPLHF